The subject of this entry is one TCR beta chain. Trimming shortened V by 8 bases and J by 0 bases, and 8 bases separated the two germline ends. This CDR3 has 14 amino acids. Germline CDR1 and CDR2: ENHRY and SYGVKD. Amplified TCR beta CDR3 regions came from RNA transcripts. The primer set for the first-round RT-PCR of the TCR CDR3 was HTBI. TCRdb reprocessed the multiplex PCR reads with MiXCR, giving one entry per CDR3 protein. This sample has roughly 550,000 distinct CDR3 sequences, with about 16% found just once. This sample is part of a study of T cells in Graves' hyperthyroidism and ophthalmopathy.

The chain has TRBV10-3 and TRBJ1-6; possible D gene TRBD1, 5 bases. The TCR originated in a woman aged 25 to 39 with Graves' ophthalmopathy. The sequenced sample was blood. The CDR3 coding sequence is TGTGCCATCGCGGGGGACTCCTATAATTCACCCCTCCACTTT. Protein product: CAIAGDSYNSPLHF.